The text below deals with one TCR beta chain. Its antigen is as yet unknown. These data come from a study of OX40 agonist ivuxolimab in advanced cancers. Across the study: Dose-escalation patients suffered from hepatocellular carcinoma, melanoma, renal cell or head and neck cancer. Antecedent anti-PD-1, anti-PD-L1 or anti-CTLA-4 therapy was permissible, with 35% to 40% having received some.

Study-wide points: Among patients with partial responses at 0.1-3.0 mg/kg, clonal expansion was among the lowest.

The table came from immunoSEQ multiplex PCR; TCRdb's copy has only in-frame clones and leaves some out. The table lists about 94,000 clones, approximately 94% of them singletons. The V gene lost 0 bases and the J gene lost 5 bases, with 7 bases spanning the gap. CDR3 length equals 13 residues. Germline values: CDR1 SGHRS, CDR2 YFSETQ. The chain uses TRBV5-1 and TRBJ2-3; D is unclear. The sequencing here drew on CD4+ or CD8+ T cells sorted from blood, taken in a trial of the OX40 agonist ivuxolimab. This TCR came from an adult with an advanced solid tumor such as melanoma, head and neck, liver or kidney cancer. As DNA, the CDR3 is TGCGCCAGCAGCTTGGGAGTGAAAGATACGCAGTATTTT. This sequence encodes CASSLGVKDTQYF.